Each of the 28 T cell receptor beta chains below was sequenced from the same sample in a study of technical replicates of blood from a handful of donors. Repertoires were generated with immunoSEQ multiplex PCR, while TCRdb's copy carries only in-frame clones and drops some. The sample contains over 50,000 clones, over 85% of which appear only once. Specimen: PBMCs. The source of these receptors is a human donor in good health. Some clones in this sample may be carry-over from other donors' samples.

The gene calls are TRBV2 and TRBJ1-6; D possibly corresponds to TRBD1 (5 bases). Deletions cut 4 bases from V and 8 bases from J, with 18 bases between. In germline, CDR1 is SNHLY, CDR2 FYNNEI. The CDR3 covers 16 residues. CDR3: CASSGGTAKGYSPLHF. The CDR3 DNA sequence: TGTGCCAGCAGTGGGGGGACTGCAAAAGGATATTCACCCCTCCACTTT.

The chain links TRBV7-6 to TRBJ2-7; 8 nucleotides align to TRBD2. This CDR3 spans 17 amino acids. V gave up 3 bases and J gave up 2 bases; unmatched junction bases: 12. CDR1 and CDR2 from the germline V gene are SGHVS and FNYEAQ. The DNA for the CDR3 is TGTGCCAGCAGCTTGAGGACTAGCAGCGGAAGGGCCTACGAGCAGTACTTC. It yields the protein CASSLRTSSGRAYEQYF. Together with reference TRBV7-6 and TRBJ2-7, the CDR3 gives the full variable domain: GAGVSQSPRYKVTKRGQDVALRCDPISGHVSLYWYRQALGQGPEFLTYFNYEAQQDKSGLPNDRFSAERPEGSISTLTIQRTEQRDSAMYRCASSLRTSSGRAYEQYFGPGTRLTVT.

The gene calls are TRBV5-6 and TRBJ2-7; the D is unclear. The CDR3 has 14 residues. Looked up from germline, CDR1 is SGHDT and CDR2 is YYEEEE. Trimming removed 0 bases at V and 3 bases at J, with 10 bases between. This CDR3 is CASSLGGRDYEQYF. The DNA for the CDR3 is TGTGCCAGCAGCTTGGGTGGGCGAGACTACGAGCAGTACTTC.

The chain uses TRBV29-1 and TRBJ1-4, with 7 bases aligning to TRBD1. The J segment lost 8 bases and the V segment lost 7 bases, leaving 7 bases of the junction unmatched. The CDR3 runs 12 residues. Germline CDR1 and CDR2: SQVTM and ANQGSEA. The CDR3 sequence is CSGRDSREKLFF. CDR3 DNA sequence: TGCAGCGGCCGGGACAGCAGGGAAAAACTGTTTTTT.

The V and J genes are TRBV9 and TRBJ2-1; 15 nucleotides line up with TRBD2. This CDR3 spans 16 amino acids. Germline V gives CDR1 SGDLS, CDR2 YYNGEE. The junction had 6 bases not matched to a gene; V was cut back by 3 bases and J by 8 bases. The CDR3 sequence: CASSGTGTSGRHEQFF. CDR3 in DNA: TGTGCCAGCAGCGGGACCGGGACTAGCGGGAGGCATGAGCAGTTCTTC.

Points on this clone: One end of the junction fails to match germline, which may point to a read error. The chain recombines TRBV7-8 with TRBJ2-3; D remains unclear. The CDR3 contains 12 residues. CDR1 is SGHVS, CDR2 FQNEAQ, per germline. Here the CDR3 DNA reads TGTGCCAGCAGCAGCCCGGCCCCACTCCGGGTTTTT. Translating gives CASSSPAPLRVF. The full variable domain, rest sourced from reference TRBV7-8 and TRBJ2-3, is GAGVSQSPRYKVAKRGQDVALRCDPISGHVSLFWYQQALGQGPEFLTYFQNEAQLDKSGLPSDRFFAERPEGSVSTLKIQRTQQEDSAVYLCASSSPAPLRVFGPGTRLTVL.

This clone was seen just once. V gene TRBV28 combines with J gene TRBJ2-7; 8 nucleotides agree with TRBD2. V lost 4 bases to trimming and J lost 1 base; unmatched junction nucleotides: 15. The CDR3 is 18 residues long. Per the germline V gene, CDR1 is MDHEN and CDR2 is SYDVKM. The CDR3 region has the DNA TGTGCCAGCAGTTCACAATCTAGCGGGCGCCCTGGATCCTACGAGCAGTACTTC. Amino acids: CASSSQSSGRPGSYEQYF.

This clone has only one observation. The chain recombines TRBV4-3 with TRBJ2-3; TRBD2 might be the D (6 bases). The germline gives CDR1 LGHNA, CDR2 YSLEER. V was pared by 3 bases and J by 6 bases, with 19 bases between. The CDR3 extends over 16 amino acids. CDR3 DNA: TGCGCCAGCAGCCAGGGGACTCGGGTTGGGGTGGATACGCAGTATTTT. Translation: CASSQGTRVGVDTQYF.

The chain uses TRBV15 and TRBJ1-5, with TRBD1 identical over 9 bases. The germline gives CDR1 LNHNV, CDR2 YYDKDF (reference sequence). The CDR3 sequence is 20 residues long. The V segment lost 4 bases and the J segment 2 bases; nucleotides outside the gene matches: 18. The CDR3 nucleotides are TGTGCCACCAGCATGAAAGGACAGGGGCGCCATTTGGGGGGCAATCAGCCCCAGCATTTT. It translates to CATSMKGQGRHLGGNQPQHF. The variable domain in full, completed from reference TRBV15 and TRBJ1-5, reads DAMVIQNPRYQVTQFGKPVTLSCSQTLNHNVMYWYQQKSSQAPKLLFHYYDKDFNNEADTPDNFQSRRPNTSFCFLDIRSPGLGDTAMYLCATSMKGQGRHLGGNQPQHFGDGTRLSIL.

The chain employs TRBV21-1 and TRBJ2-3; TRBD2 reflects the table's D call only, with no check against the DNA. TRBV21-1 is classified as a pseudogene. The CDR3 runs 14 residues. The CDR3 DNA follows: TGTGCCAGCCTAGGGACTAGCGGAACAGATACGCAGTATTTT. Its translation is CASLGTSGTDTQYF.

This sequence joins TRBV29-1 and TRBJ1-2; 8 bases fit TRBD1. CDR3 length equals 11 residues. Trimming at V came to 4 bases and at J to 7 bases, leaving 2 bases not matched to a gene. CDR1 is SQVTM and CDR2 is ANQGSEA in the germline V gene. The CDR3 region is CSVAGGRGYTF. The CDR3 nucleotides are TGCAGCGTTGCAGGGGGCCGTGGCTACACCTTC.

V and J are TRBV7-2 and TRBJ2-7, with 7 bases matching TRBD2. Losses at the gene ends were 7 bases for V and 5 bases for J; bases not matched to a gene: 8. Germline V gives CDR1 SGHTA, CDR2 FQGNSA. The CDR3 sequence is 13 residues long. Here the CDR3 DNA reads TGTGCCAGCACCCAGGGTGGGGGGGACGAGCAGTACTTC. As protein: CASTQGGGDEQYF.

CDR3 sequence reads: CASSQDGTGGYEQYF. The CDR3 DNA reads as TGCGCCAGCAGCCAAGATGGAACAGGGGGCTACGAGCAGTACTTC. V gene TRBV4-3 combines with J gene TRBJ2-7; the match to TRBD1 covers 8 bases. The germline V gene has CDR1 LGHNA and CDR2 YSLEER. The CDR3 contains 15 residues. V lost 0 bases to trimming and J lost 3 bases; unmatched junction nucleotides: 4.

The chain carries TRBV7-5 and TRBJ2-7; the D call in the table, TRBD1, was not verified against the DNA. TRBV7-5 is classified as a pseudogene. CDR3 size: 15 residues. CDR3 nucleotides: TGTGTCAGAAGCTCTCCGGGACAGGGGACCTACGAGCAGTACTTC. This encodes CVRSSPGQGTYEQYF.

In this sample, this clone turned up once. DNA of the CDR3: TGTGCCAGCAGCTTAGACAGAAATCAGCCCCAGCATTTT. As protein: CASSLDRNQPQHF. This chain connects TRBV7-2 to TRBJ1-5, with D uncertain. V was trimmed by 1 base and J by 4 bases, leaving 5 bases between them. The germline gives CDR1 SGHTA, CDR2 FQGNSA. CDR3 size: 13 residues.

The rearrangement links TRBV19 to TRBJ2-2; perhaps TRBD1 as D (6 bases). The CDR3 runs to 15 residues. From germline, CDR1 is LNHDA and CDR2 SQIVND (reference sequence). Trimming left V 9 bases short and J 4 bases short, with 18 bases between. The CDR3 DNA follows: TGTGCCAGCAGAGGTGGACAGAGAATCACCGGGGAGCTGTTTTTT. Translation: CASRGGQRITGELFF.

The chain links TRBV29-1 to TRBJ2-5; 10 bases agree with TRBD1. CDR3 size: 13 residues. The germline gives CDR1 SQVTM, CDR2 ANQGSEA. With 7 bases clipped from V and 5 bases from J, the junction kept 7 bases outside the gene matches. The CDR3 loop reads CSGSSDRGETQYF. The CDR3 DNA follows: TGCAGCGGATCTTCGGACAGGGGGGAGACCCAGTACTTC.

On this clone itself: The same CDR3 can be traced to other DNA sequences in this sample. The J gene is TRBJ1-2, the V gene TRBV6-5; perhaps TRBD1 as D (5 bases). Germline CDR1 is MNHEY and CDR2 is SVGAGI. The CDR3 is 15 residues long. V lost 0 bases, J lost 4 bases, and 12 bases lay in between. The CDR3 spells CASSYSRQGSYGYTF. CDR3 nucleotides: TGTGCCAGCAGTTACTCCCGGCAGGGAAGCTATGGCTACACCTTC.

This sequence joins TRBV7-3 and TRBJ2-3; the D gene is possibly TRBD1 (5 bases). The germline V and J ends were trimmed by 5 bases and 0 bases, with 12 bases remaining between them. In germline, CDR1 is SGHTA, CDR2 FQGTGA. The CDR3 consists of 15 residues. The CDR3 is CASSRSGISTDTQYF. CDR3 DNA: TGTGCCAGCAGCCGTTCAGGGATAAGCACAGATACGCAGTATTTT.

The chain links TRBV4-1 to TRBJ2-5, with 8 bases that match TRBD2. Germline CDR1 and CDR2: MGHRA and YSYEKL. The J segment lost 5 bases and the V segment lost 3 bases, leaving 5 bases of the junction unmatched. This CDR3 contains 14 residues. DNA of the CDR3: TGCGCCAGCAGCCATCCCTCTAGCGGGGAGACCCAGTACTTC. Translation gives CASSHPSSGETQYF.

The chain joins TRBV13 to TRBJ1-1; D might be TRBD1 (5 bases). The CDR3 runs 12 residues. V was trimmed by 2 bases and J by 5 bases, leaving 6 bases between them. CDR1 PRHDT and CDR2 FYEKMQ come from the germline V gene (reference sequence). The CDR3 nucleotides read TGTGCCAGCAGCTTACCAGGGACTGAAGCTTTCTTT. Amino acid sequence: CASSLPGTEAFF.

The J gene is TRBJ2-7, the V gene TRBV29-1; D might be TRBD2 (5 bases). Trimming removed 5 bases from V and 2 bases from J, with 10 bases in between. Germline CDR1 is SQVTM and CDR2 is ANQGSEA. This CDR3 comprises 12 residues. The CDR3 bases are TGCAGCGTTATCGGCGGGCCCTACGAGCAGTACTTC. Translation: CSVIGGPYEQYF.

The rearrangement joins TRBV11-2 to TRBJ2-4; D may be TRBD1 (6 bases). This CDR3 contains 15 residues. V was shortened by 5 bases and J by 8 bases, with 19 bases between the two germline ends. Germline loops: CDR1 SGHAT, CDR2 FQNNGV. The CDR3 spells CASSKGGGAFYIQYF. The CDR3 DNA is TGTGCCAGCAGCAAAGGGGGTGGGGCTTTTTACATTCAGTACTTC.

There are a few counts of this clone. The J gene is TRBJ2-3, the V gene TRBV18, with TRBD2 as a possible D gene (5 bases). The V end was cut by 3 bases, the J end by 0 bases, with 10 bases between. The germline V gene has CDR1 KGHSH and CDR2 LQKENI. The CDR3 runs to 15 residues. In DNA form, the CDR3 reads TGTGCCAGCTCACCCTGGCGGACTAGCACAGATACGCAGTATTTT. Translated: CASSPWRTSTDTQYF.

The chain recombines TRBV9 with TRBJ1-6; 7 positions agree with TRBD1. The CDR3 spans 14 residues. Germline lookup yields CDR1 SGDLS and CDR2 YYNGEE. V dropped 3 bases and J dropped 9; count of bases not matched to a gene: 6. CDR3 in amino acids: CASSGDSQSSPLHF. DNA for the CDR3: TGTGCCAGCAGCGGGGACAGCCAATCTTCACCCCTCCACTTT.

The rearrangement joins TRBV19 to TRBJ2-1; no firm D call. Trimming shortened V by 10 bases and J by 0 bases, and 10 bases separated the two germline ends. The length of the CDR3 is 13 residues. Per germline, CDR1 LNHDA and CDR2 SQIVND (reference sequence). The DNA for the CDR3 is TGTGCCACTCGTAGTAGCTCCTACAATGAGCAGTTCTTC. Encoded protein: CATRSSSYNEQFF.

V is TRBV15 and J is TRBJ2-7; TRBD1 matches at 8 bases. The CDR3 loop spans 16 amino acids. Germline CDR1 and CDR2: LNHNV and YYDKDF (reference sequence). Trimming removed 2 bases from V and 6 bases from J; junction bases left unmatched: 12. The CDR3, as DNA: TGTGCCACCAGCAGATTGGGGGGCCAGGGGGCTGGCGAGCAGTACTTC. It yields the protein CATSRLGGQGAGEQYF.

This CDR3 is CASSLAQGHNQPQHF. The CDR3 coding sequence is TGTGCCAGCAGCTTAGCCCAGGGCCACAATCAGCCCCAGCATTTT. V is TRBV7-2 and J is TRBJ1-5, with D possibly matching TRBD1 (5 bases). The CDR3 loop spans 15 amino acids. Germline CDR1 SGHTA, CDR2 FQGNSA. V lost 0 bases to trimming and J lost 3 bases, with 9 bases between them.